This T cell receptor (beta chain) was recorded in a study of T cells in Graves' hyperthyroidism and ophthalmopathy. Study-wide results and caveats: Within blood appeared most thyroid clonotypes that had expanded above 0.001.

This clonotype showed up many times. Antigen unknown. TCR beta CDR3 regions were amplified from RNA. Carried out on the TCR CDR3, a first-round RT-PCR used the HTBI primer set. Each CDR3 protein is one row after TCRdb ran MiXCR on the multiplex PCR reads. The sample has about 680,000 distinct CDR3 sequences; approximately 36% are singletons. Germline CDR1 is SNHLY and CDR2 is FYNNEI. Between the trimmed V and J ends, which lost 4 bases and 11 bases, there was a span of 14 bases. The CDR3 is 12 residues long. The clonotype originates from a woman between 40 and 55 years old with Graves' hyperthyroidism. Sequencing used blood. The gene calls are TRBV2 and TRBJ1-1, with D possibly being TRBD1 (5 bases). CDR3 amino acids: CASSATGSEAFF. In DNA, the CDR3 is TGTGCCAGCAGTGCTACAGGTTCGGAGGCTTTCTTT.